This T cell receptor beta chain stems from a study of cytomegalovirus exposure and HLA in healthy donors. Study background: Per a later analysis, the approximately 700 first-cohort and under 150 validation repertoires shared one platform.

The data were produced by immunoSEQ multiplex PCR, yet TCRdb's version contains in-frame clones alone and is incomplete. Of roughly 330,000 clones listed, about 85% are singletons. Concerning this clone itself: Its antigen is undetermined.

Study-level results: Investigators reported over 150 TCR beta chains as tied to cytomegalovirus. In the 120 validation repertoires, just under 95% of cluster scores exceeded 0, per a later analysis.

CDR3 length: 14 amino acids. Per germline, CDR1 SNHLY and CDR2 FYNNEI. Trimming stripped 6 bases from V and 0 bases from J, with 11 bases between. An approximately 130-subject validation cohort, separate from the approximately 670-subject first cohort, supplied the donors. The chain links TRBV2 to TRBJ1-2; D is ambiguous. This TCR was recovered from a woman younger than 45 in good health and CMV-seropositive. The sample was PBMCs. CDR3 protein: CASRSMTANYGYTF. The DNA of the CDR3 is TGTGCCAGCAGGTCCATGACGGCTAACTATGGCTACACCTTC.